The rows below give T cell receptor beta chains drawn from one sample of a study of T cell repertoires in cytomegalovirus infection. These receptors have no identified antigens. TCRdb processed the reads anew with MiXCR; each CDR3 protein has one entry. The sample consists of hundreds of thousands of distinct CDR3 sequences, under 55% of them appearing once. Source: cultured PBMCs, taken from culture after CMV antigen stimulation. Receptors originate from a human donor in good health (CMV status not recorded). Some clones in this sample may be carry-over from other donors' samples. CDR3s include the opening cysteine and the closing phenylalanine or tryptophan. D genes are given only for firm matches. Where a row states a size, it is once, few, many or the class of an expanded clone; other rows omit it.

D	V	size	J	DNA	CDR3
TRBD2	TRBV4-1	.	TRBJ2-3	TGCGCCAGCAGCCAAGTGGGGTTAGCGGGGGGACTCACAGATACGCAGTATTTT	CASSQVGLAGGLTDTQYF
.	TRBV6-1	.	TRBJ2-2	TGTGCCAGCAGTCCCTGGGATCGGACCGGGGAGCTGTTTTTT	CASSPWDRTGELFF
.	TRBV2	few	TRBJ2-1	TGTGCCAGCAGAGGAGGGCTTGGCTCCTACAATGAGCAGTTCTTC	CASRGGLGSYNEQFF
TRBD2	TRBV6-6	.	TRBJ2-2	TGTGCCAGCAGTTACCCGAATCTCCAGGGGGCACTAGCGGGGGACACCGGGGAGCTGTTTTTT	CASSYPNLQGALAGDTGELFF
.	TRBV2	once	TRBJ2-3	TGTGCCAGCAGTGAACTACTAAAAGATACGCAGTATTTT	CASSELLKDTQYF
.	TRBV12-3/TRBV12-4	.	TRBJ2-5	TGTGCCAGCAGTTCCCGGACGTTACTAGAGACCCAGTACTTC	CASSSRTLLETQYF
.	TRBV7-2	few	TRBJ2-4	TGTGCCAGCAGCCCCAGTTTAGGAAACATTCAGTACTTC	CASSPSLGNIQYF
TRBD2	TRBV4-1	.	TRBJ2-1	TGCGCCAGCAGCCAAGAAGCAGGCGGGAGGCGCTACAATGAGCAGTTCTTC	CASSQEAGGRRYNEQFF
.	TRBV23-1	.	TRBJ1-6	TGCGCCAGCAGTCCTCACTCTAAAGGGGCCCGAGGATCCGATTCACCCCTCCACTTT	CASSPHSKGARGSDSPLHF
TRBD1	TRBV6-1	.	TRBJ1-4	TGTGCCAGCAGAGTCTCTGAATGGGACAGGAGTAATGAAAAACTGTTTTTT	CASRVSEWDRSNEKLFF
.	TRBV6-1	few	TRBJ2-7	TGTGCCAGCACTTCAGGGGCCGTATACGAGCAGTACTTC	CASTSGAVYEQYF
.	TRBV20-1	.	TRBJ1-2	TGCAGTGCTCTGAGACTCTATGGCTACACCTTC	CSALRLYGYTF
.	TRBV14	.	TRBJ1-6	TGTGCCAGCAGCCGCCGTTTTCAGGGGAATTCACCCCTCCACTTT	CASSRRFQGNSPLHF
.	TRBV10-3	.	TRBJ2-5	TGTGCCGCGAGGACAGGCGGGGAAAAAGAGACCCAGTACTTC	CAARTGGEKETQYF
.	TRBV27	few	TRBJ1-1	TGTGCCAGCAGTCCACAGATGACGGACGGTGAAGCTTTCTTT	CASSPQMTDGEAFF
TRBD1	TRBV4-1	.	TRBJ2-1	TGCGCCAGCAGCCTGAGGCCCGACACGGGACAGTACAATGAGCAGTTCTTC	CASSLRPDTGQYNEQFF
.	TRBV20-1	.	TRBJ1-1	TGCAGTGCTAGAGGGAACGATCGAAAAGCTTTCTTT	CSARGNDRKAFF
.	TRBV7-6	few	TRBJ2-7	TGTGCCAGCAGCTTCCCGATCTCCTACGAGCAGTACTTC	CASSFPISYEQYF
.	TRBV29-1	.	TRBJ1-1	TGCAGCGTTACCCTTGGAGGGAGTGAAGCTTTCTTT	CSVTLGGSEAFF
.	TRBV12-3/TRBV12-4	few	TRBJ2-1	TGTGCCAGCAGTCCCCCGAGTCAGCGGAATGAGCAGTTCTTC	CASSPPSQRNEQFF
.	TRBV18	.	TRBJ2-5	TGTGCCAGCTCACCACTTCCGCAACAAGAGACCCAGTACTTC	CASSPLPQQETQYF
TRBD1	TRBV7-8	few	TRBJ1-1	TGTGCCAGCAGCTTATTAGCCAGGGGGGATTCTGAAGCTTTCTTT	CASSLLARGDSEAFF
TRBD2	TRBV2	few	TRBJ2-7	TGTGCCAGCAGTGGGGGACTAGCGGGAGGTCCGGTCGAGCAGTACTTC	CASSGGLAGGPVEQYF
.	TRBV3-1	few	TRBJ2-3	TGTGCCAGCAGCCATGGTAGCGATACGCAGTATTTT	CASSHGSDTQYF
.	TRBV7-2	few	TRBJ2-7	TGTGCCAGCAGCTTAGACAGCAACCTTGGGCAGTACTTC	CASSLDSNLGQYF
.	TRBV10-3	.	TRBJ1-2	TGTGCCATCAGTGCAGGGACTGGCTACACCTTC	CAISAGTGYTF
TRBD2	TRBV15	once	TRBJ2-1	TGTGCCACCAGCACCGCCCATGGTCTAGCGGGAGGGCCAGATGAGCAGTTCTTC	CATSTAHGLAGGPDEQFF
.	TRBV6-1	.	TRBJ1-5	TGTGCCCCCCCTTGGGATCAGCCCCAGCATTTT	CAPPWDQPQHF
TRBD2	TRBV5-6	.	TRBJ2-1	TGTGCCAGCAGCTTGGCGGGCGGGGGAGTTTACAATGAGCAGTTCTTC	CASSLAGGGVYNEQFF
.	TRBV7-2	few	TRBJ1-1	TGTGCCAGCAGCTCCCGAGGGTCCACTGAAGCTTTCTTT	CASSSRGSTEAFF
.	TRBV11-2	few	TRBJ2-5	TGTGCCAGCAGCCCCTTAGGGCTAGCTCTGTTAGGGGAGACCCAGTACTTC	CASSPLGLALLGETQYF
.	TRBV12-3/TRBV12-4	.	TRBJ1-1	TGTGCCAGCAGTTTAAGTGGGGGGCTTGAAGCTTTCTTT	CASSLSGGLEAFF
TRBD2	TRBV27	.	TRBJ2-1	TGTGCCAGCAGTTTTCGAACTAGCGGGAGTCAAGAGCAGTTCTTC	CASSFRTSGSQEQFF
.	TRBV7-2	few	TRBJ2-7	TGTGCCAGCAGCTATTACTACGAGCAGTACTTC	CASSYYYEQYF
TRBD2	TRBV7-8	many	TRBJ2-4	TGTGCCAGCAGCTCGACTTTATTAGCGGGATTGACAATGCTAGCCAAAAACATTCAGTACTTC	CASSSTLLAGLTMLAKNIQYF
.	TRBV6-1	few	TRBJ2-3	TGTGCCAGCTGTCCCGACAGTCTCACAGATACGCAGTATTTT	CASCPDSLTDTQYF
.	TRBV4-1	.	TRBJ2-5	TGCGCCAGCAGCCAAGATGGATCCGGTTTTTCTCCTCCCGGGACCCAGTACTTC	CASSQDGSGFSPPGTQYF
TRBD1	TRBV7-8	few	TRBJ1-4	TGTGCCAGCAGCTTAGTTCCCTCAGGGGGCTCATTTAATGAAAAACTGTTTTTT	CASSLVPSGGSFNEKLFF
.	TRBV12-3/TRBV12-4	few	TRBJ1-5	TGTGCCAGCAGTTTAGTGGTGGGGACGGTTCGTCAGCCCCAGCATTTT	CASSLVVGTVRQPQHF
TRBD1	TRBV12-3/TRBV12-4	.	TRBJ2-7	TGTGCCAGCAGTTTACCACAGGGGTACGAGCAGTACTTC	CASSLPQGYEQYF